The source of this TCR beta chain is a study of shared clonotypes between healthy human individuals. Study-level background: Two women and three men aged 18 to 49 served as donors.

Naive-designated CD8 cells lacked CD45RO, were positively enriched for CCR7, and omitted terminally differentiated effector memory CD45RA+ cells. The data were produced by immunoSEQ multiplex PCR, yet TCRdb's version contains in-frame clones alone and is incomplete. The sample holds about 2 million clones, about 94% seen once. V lost 4 bases and J 4 bases, leaving 13 bases between the germline ends. The CDR3 is 14 residues long. Germline V gene data show CDR1 as LNHDA and CDR2 as SQIVND (reference sequence). The sample was naive CD8+ T cells sorted from blood. The gene calls are TRBV19 and TRBJ2-5; a weak D match, TRBD2 (5 bases). The TCR comes from a man aged 18 to 29 in good health. The CDR3 bases are TGTGCCAGTAGTACGAGGGTAAGGCGAGAGACCCAGTACTTC. Protein product: CASSTRVRRETQYF.